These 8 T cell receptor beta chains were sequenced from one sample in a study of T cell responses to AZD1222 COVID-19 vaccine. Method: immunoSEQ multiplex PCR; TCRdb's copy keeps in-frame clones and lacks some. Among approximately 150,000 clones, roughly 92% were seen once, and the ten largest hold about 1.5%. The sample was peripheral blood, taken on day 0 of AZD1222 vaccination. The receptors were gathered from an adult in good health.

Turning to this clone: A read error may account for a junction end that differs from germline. This CDR3 is CASSQVMTSGRAERNF. Here the CDR3 DNA reads TGCGCCAGCAGCCAAGTCATGACTAGCGGGAGGGCCGAGAGGAATTTT. The chain employs TRBV4-1 and TRBJ2-3, with 14 bases matching TRBD2. The CDR3 contains 16 residues. Germline loops: CDR1 MGHRA, CDR2 YSYEKL.

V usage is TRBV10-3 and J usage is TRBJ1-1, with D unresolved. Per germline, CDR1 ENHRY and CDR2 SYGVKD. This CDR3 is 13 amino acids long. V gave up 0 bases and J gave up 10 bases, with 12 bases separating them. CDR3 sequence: CAISESPRYGAFF. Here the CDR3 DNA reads TGTGCCATCAGTGAGTCGCCGAGGTACGGAGCTTTCTTT.

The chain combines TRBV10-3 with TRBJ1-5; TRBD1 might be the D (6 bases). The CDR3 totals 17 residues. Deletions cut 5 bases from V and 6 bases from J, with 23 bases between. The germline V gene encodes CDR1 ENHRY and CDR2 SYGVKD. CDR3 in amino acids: CAISSTPQGSLGQPQHF. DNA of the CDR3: TGTGCCATCAGTTCAACGCCCCAGGGGTCTTTGGGTCAGCCCCAGCATTTT.

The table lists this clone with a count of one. The CDR3 here is CASSPDFAGGYTF. The CDR3 DNA is TGTGCCAGCAGTCCGGACTTTGCCGGGGGCTACACCTTC. The chain has TRBV2 and TRBJ1-2, with D uncertain. CDR3 length: 13 amino acids. The germline CDR1 and CDR2 sequences are SNHLY and FYNNEI. Trimming removed 5 bases from V and 8 bases from J, with 15 bases in between.

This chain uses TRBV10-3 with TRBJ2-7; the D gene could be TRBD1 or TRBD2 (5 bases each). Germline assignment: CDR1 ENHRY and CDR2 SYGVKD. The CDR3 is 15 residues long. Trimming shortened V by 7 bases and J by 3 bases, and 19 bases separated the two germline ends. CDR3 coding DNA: TGTGCCATCAAGAGCTCGGGGCCTGTTGGCTACGAGCAGTACTTC. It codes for CAIKSSGPVGYEQYF.

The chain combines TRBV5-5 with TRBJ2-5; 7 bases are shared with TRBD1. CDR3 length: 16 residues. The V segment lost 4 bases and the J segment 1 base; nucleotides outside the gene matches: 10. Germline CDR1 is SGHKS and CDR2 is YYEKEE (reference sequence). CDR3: CASSADRLHFQETQYF. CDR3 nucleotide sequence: TGTGCCAGCAGCGCGGACAGGCTACATTTCCAAGAGACCCAGTACTTC.

CDR3 residues: CATSPQAPGRGNTIYF. The CDR3 bases are TGTGCCACCAGCCCCCAGGCCCCAGGGAGGGGAAACACCATATATTTT. The genes are TRBV15 and TRBJ1-3, with D possibly TRBD1 on 5 matching bases. Germline values: CDR1 LNHNV, CDR2 YYDKDF (reference sequence). The CDR3 loop spans 16 amino acids. Trimming removed 5 bases from V and 4 bases from J, with 18 bases in between.

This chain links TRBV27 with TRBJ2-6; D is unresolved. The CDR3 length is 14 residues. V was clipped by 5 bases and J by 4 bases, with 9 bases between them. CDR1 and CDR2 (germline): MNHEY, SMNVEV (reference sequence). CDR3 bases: TGTGCCAGCAGTCCCTTCCTAGGGGCCAACGTCCTGACTTTC. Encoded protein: CASSPFLGANVLTF.